Here is one TCR beta chain with its context. Its antigen is not known. The PCR used 60 Vbeta and 13 Jbeta primers. Libraries were prepared by immunoSEQ multiplex PCR; TCRdb keeps only in-frame clonotypes and omits some of them. The table has 85,000 to 130,000 clones, under 80% seen once. CDR3 length equals 16 residues. The J segment lost 4 bases and the V segment lost 5 bases, leaving 9 bases of the junction unmatched. Germline assignment: CDR1 SGHVS and CDR2 FNYEAQ. These data originate in a study of cytomegalovirus exposure and HLA in healthy donors. Whole-study findings and limits: Cytomegalovirus status, reportedly, was diagnosed with high specificity and sensitivity by the classifier. Segments of the TCR beta V type were, in most cases, productive about 90% or about 30% of the time in an earlier analysis.

The V gene is TRBV7-6, the J gene TRBJ2-7; the match to TRBD2 covers 12 bases. The receptor was isolated from a woman aged 18-29 years in good health and CMV-seropositive. Input material: PBMCs. The CDR3 reads CASSPRLAGAGYEQYF. DNA of the CDR3: TGTGCCAGCAGCCCTCGACTAGCGGGAGCTGGATACGAGCAGTACTTC.